Sequencing of this T cell receptor (beta chain) was carried out in a study of Graves' ophthalmopathy and Graves' hyperthyroidism. On the study more broadly: Peripheral blood was gathered at first diagnosis, ahead of any treatment whatsoever. Study outcomes and limitations: Ophthalmopathy progression prediction by the model yielded a sensitivity of 55% to 71% and a specificity of just over 72%.

V was pared by 0 bases and J by 5 bases, with 18 bases of the junction left unmatched. Looked up from germline, CDR1 is SGHTA and CDR2 is FQGNSA. This CDR3 is 21 amino acids long. Researchers took RNA transcripts and amplified TCR beta CDR3 regions from them. HTBI primers were employed in first-round RT-PCR, then a second-round multiplex PCR followed. TCRdb re-derived calls from the multiplex PCR reads in MiXCR, one entry per CDR3 protein. Of 350,000 or so distinct CDR3 sequences listed, around a sixth are singletons. This clonotype was counted many times. The antigen remains unidentified. V is TRBV7-2 and J is TRBJ2-7, with TRBD2 identical over 14 bases. Sequenced: peripheral blood. The sequence derives from an adult man with Graves' ophthalmopathy. The CDR3 loop is CASSLASLFGTSGSPIHEQYF. CDR3 DNA sequence: TGTGCCAGCAGCTTAGCTTCGCTATTTGGGACTAGCGGGAGCCCCATCCACGAGCAGTACTTC.